One and the same sample provided the 15 T cell receptor beta chains below, sequenced in a study of T-cell reconstitution after alpha-beta-depleted transplantation in children. Unique molecular identifiers featured in how the TCRbeta library was prepared. TCRdb reprocessed the PCR reads via MiXCR and lists one record per CDR3 protein. The profile shows 500,000 to 650,000 distinct CDR3 sequences, around 10% of them singletons. The sequenced sample was PBMCs, mostly from graft donor cells, obtained 180 days after TCRalphabeta/CD19-depleted stem cell transplant. Every receptor here comes from a female patient aged 2-9 years who had a stem cell transplant for aplastic anemia, so the T cells may come from the graft donor.

This clonotype was found once. The chain couples TRBV6-5 to TRBJ2-2; TRBD2 aligns across 7 bases. Germline CDR1 and CDR2: MNHEY and SVGAGI. V lost 4 bases and J lost 0; bases outside the gene matches: 8. The CDR3 consists of 17 residues. This chain's CDR3 is CASSSSGGSPNTGELFF. DNA of the CDR3: TGTGCCAGCAGTTCGTCCGGCGGGAGCCCGAACACCGGGGAGCTGTTTTTT.

In this sample, this clonotype turned up a few times. The rearrangement uses TRBV24-1 and TRBJ2-1; 9 nucleotides match TRBD2. V lost 4 bases to trimming and J lost 7 bases; unmatched junction nucleotides: 10. From germline, CDR1 is KGHDR and CDR2 SFDVKD. The CDR3 loop spans 16 amino acids. The CDR3 DNA sequence: TGTGCCACCAGTGACCCCCGTAGCGGGAGAGGGAATGAGCAGTTCTTC. This translates into CATSDPRSGRGNEQFF.

Only a few counts were recorded for this clonotype. V usage is TRBV5-1 and J usage is TRBJ2-5, with 8 positions matching TRBD2. The CDR3 extends over 13 amino acids. The V and J ends lost 3 bases and 5 bases, in that order; junction bases with no gene match: 3. Germline V gene data show CDR1 as SGHRS and CDR2 as YFSETQ. The CDR3 reads CASSSGLEETQYF. CDR3 in DNA: TGCGCCAGCAGCTCGGGACTAGAGGAGACCCAGTACTTC. The complete variable domain, with remaining parts taken from reference TRBV5-1 and TRBJ2-5, reads KAGVTQTPRYLIKTRGQQVTLSCSPISGHRSVSWYQQTPGQGLQFLFEYFSETQRNKGNFPGRFSGRQFSNSRSEMNVSTLELGDSALYLCASSSGLEETQYFGPGTRLLVL.

This clonotype was recorded a few times. This chain uses TRBV5-1 with TRBJ2-3; the match to TRBD2 covers 7 bases. Germline V gene sequence: CDR1 SGHRS, CDR2 YFSETQ. This CDR3 contains 16 residues. V shed 2 bases and J 3 bases; nucleotides not matched to a gene: 9. Here the CDR3 reads CASSFRGEAKTDTQYF. DNA of the CDR3: TGCGCCAGCAGCTTCCGGGGGGAAGCGAAGACAGATACGCAGTATTTT.

J is TRBJ2-7 and V is TRBV27, with TRBD2 identical over 11 bases. CDR3 size: 15 residues. From germline, CDR1 is MNHEY and CDR2 SMNVEV (reference sequence). V lost 5 bases to trimming and J lost 3 bases; unmatched junction nucleotides: 6. The CDR3 sequence: CASSPGLAGRYEQYV. CDR3 coding DNA: TGTGCCAGCAGTCCCGGACTAGCGGGCCGCTACGAGCAGTACGTC.

The DNA of the CDR3 is TGTGCCAGCAGCTCCTTTGGGGCCGCGGAGACCCAGTACTTC. This encodes CASSSFGAAETQYF. The gene calls are TRBV7-9 and TRBJ2-5; a possible D gene is TRBD1 (5 bases). V dropped 4 bases and J dropped 5 bases, with 14 bases sitting between them. The CDR3 is made up of 14 amino acids. Germline V CDR1 and CDR2: SEHNR, FQNEAQ (reference sequence).

This clonotype appeared many times. CDR3 residues: CASSQELRTEAFF. The CDR3 DNA is TGTGCCAGCAGCCAAGAGCTTAGGACTGAAGCTTTCTTT. The chain employs TRBV14 and TRBJ1-1; D ambiguous. Germline CDR1 reads SGHDN; CDR2 reads FVKESK. Trimming cost V 0 bases and J 5 bases, with 7 bases left between them. CDR3 length: 13 amino acids.

The chain employs TRBV7-8 and TRBJ2-7, with D possibly matching TRBD1 (6 bases). Trimming took off 1 base at V and 3 bases at J, with 19 bases between the two ends. The germline gives CDR1 SGHVS, CDR2 FQNEAQ. CDR3 length: 17 residues. In nucleotides, the CDR3 is TGTGCCAGCAGCTTAGGGCCCCCAGGGGTTTTTTACTACGAGCAGTACGTC. Its protein is CASSLGPPGVFYYEQYV.

This clonotype came up a few times. This CDR3 is CATSRGHQETQYF. The CDR3 DNA reads as TGTGCCACCAGCAGAGGACACCAAGAGACCCAGTACTTC. This chain joins TRBV15 and TRBJ2-5; D ambiguous. CDR3 length: 13 residues. The germline CDR1 and CDR2 sequences are LNHNV and YYDKDF (reference sequence). V was pared by 1 base and J by 0 bases, with 3 bases between.

V is TRBV11-2 and J is TRBJ2-1, with D tentatively TRBD1 (6 bases). The germline V gene has CDR1 SGHAT and CDR2 FQNNGV. V was cut by 5 bases and J by 4 bases, with 15 bases left in between. The CDR3 extends over 15 amino acids. CDR3 coding DNA: TGTGCCAGCAGCCGGAGCAGGGGCTCTTACAATGAGCAGTTCTTC. Translated: CASSRSRGSYNEQFF.

This chain joins TRBV5-1 and TRBJ1-3; 7 bases align to TRBD1. Germline V CDR1 and CDR2: SGHRS, YFSETQ. This CDR3 contains 16 residues. J lost 0 bases, V lost 7 bases, and 10 bases had no gene match. CDR3 in amino acids: CASSPSTGISGNTIYF. In DNA, the CDR3 is TGCGCCAGCTCCCCATCGACAGGGATCTCTGGAAACACCATATATTTT.

This clonotype was seen many times. The J gene is TRBJ1-1, the V gene TRBV5-1, with TRBD1 as a possible D gene (6 bases). This CDR3 is 14 amino acids long. With 7 bases removed from V and 5 bases from J, the gap between germline ends came to 18 bases. Germline V CDR1 and CDR2: SGHRS, YFSETQ. The CDR3 reads CASSLLAGVTEAFF. The DNA for the CDR3 is TGCGCCAGCTCGCTCCTGGCAGGGGTTACTGAAGCTTTCTTT. Full variable domain (rest looked up from reference TRBV5-1 and TRBJ1-1): KAGVTQTPRYLIKTRGQQVTLSCSPISGHRSVSWYQQTPGQGLQFLFEYFSETQRNKGNFPGRFSGRQFSNSRSEMNVSTLELGDSALYLCASSLLAGVTEAFFGQGTRLTVV.

The table lists this clonotype with many counts. This chain connects TRBV6-5 to TRBJ2-3; the D gene is possibly TRBD2 (7 bases). The CDR3 extends over 13 amino acids. Trimming shortened V by 0 bases and J by 9 bases, and 10 bases separated the two germline ends. Germline CDR1 reads MNHEY; CDR2 reads SVGAGI. The CDR3 sequence is CASSYSGGVTQYF. The CDR3 DNA follows: TGTGCCAGCAGTTACTCAGGGGGGGTGACGCAGTATTTT.

The chain joins TRBV4-3 to TRBJ2-1; 7 bases agree with TRBD1. The CDR3 has 13 residues. Germline CDR1 LGHNA, CDR2 YSLEER. The V and J ends lost 6 bases and 6 bases, in that order; junction bases with no gene match: 5. The DNA for the CDR3 is TGCGCCAGCAGTCCAAGACAGGGCAATGAGCAGTTCTTC. This sequence encodes CASSPRQGNEQFF.

The chain uses TRBV29-1 and TRBJ1-1; D might be TRBD1 (6 bases). The CDR3 spans 14 residues. CDR1 SQVTM and CDR2 ANQGSEA come from the germline V gene. V gave up 6 bases and J gave up 5 bases, with 19 bases separating them. CDR3 DNA: TGCAGCGTCAACTTCAAAGGGGGTTGGACTGAAGCTTTCTTT. It yields the protein CSVNFKGGWTEAFF.